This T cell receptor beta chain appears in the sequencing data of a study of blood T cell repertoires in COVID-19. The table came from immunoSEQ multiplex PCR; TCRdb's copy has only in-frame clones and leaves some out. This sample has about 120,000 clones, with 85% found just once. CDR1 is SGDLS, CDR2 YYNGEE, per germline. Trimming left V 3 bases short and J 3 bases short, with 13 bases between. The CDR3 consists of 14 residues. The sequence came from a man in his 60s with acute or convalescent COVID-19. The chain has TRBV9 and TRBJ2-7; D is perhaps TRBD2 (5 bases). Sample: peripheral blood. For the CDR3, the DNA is TGTGCCAGCAGCGCCCCTTACGGGGACTACGAGCAGTACTTC. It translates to CASSAPYGDYEQYF. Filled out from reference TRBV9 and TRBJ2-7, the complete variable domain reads DSGVTQTPKHLITATGQRVTLRCSPRSGDLSVYWYQQSLDQGLQFLIQYYNGEERAKGNILERFSAQQFPDLHSELNLSSLELGDSALYFCASSAPYGDYEQYFGPGTRLTVT.